Following are 7 T cell receptor beta chains from one sample sequenced in a study of T cell responses to AZD1222 COVID-19 vaccine. Some clones are missing from TCRdb's copy, which holds only in-frame ones; the method was immunoSEQ multiplex PCR. The sample lists around 120,000 clones; around 84% were seen once. The specimen comprised peripheral blood, sampled 28 days after the second AZD1222 dose. Receptors originate from an adult who received the AZD1222 COVID-19 vaccine.

V usage is TRBV28 and J usage is TRBJ1-2; perhaps TRBD1 as D (5 bases). Between the trimmed V and J ends, which lost 6 bases and 2 bases, there was a span of 10 bases. CDR1 is MDHEN, CDR2 SYDVKM, per germline. The CDR3 is 13 residues long. DNA for the CDR3: TGTGCCAGCAGATTGGACACAAACTATGGCTACACCTTC. Protein product: CASRLDTNYGYTF.

V gene TRBV2 combines with J gene TRBJ2-3; 7 positions match TRBD1. Trimming at V came to 5 bases and at J to 3 bases, leaving 5 bases not matched to a gene. This CDR3 comprises 14 residues. Germline V gene sequence: CDR1 SNHLY, CDR2 FYNNEI. CDR3: CASSSTGWTDTQYF. The CDR3 nucleotides are TGTGCCAGCAGTTCGACAGGGTGGACAGATACGCAGTATTTT.

This clone was counted only a few times. This chain connects TRBV12-3 or TRBV12-4 to TRBJ1-5; possibly TRBD1 for D (5 bases). The CDR3 extends over 13 amino acids. V gave up 1 base and J gave up 6 bases, with 7 bases separating them. The DNA for the CDR3 is TGTGCCAGCAGTTTAGACGGGGCTCAGCCCCAGCATTTT. It encodes CASSLDGAQPQHF.

The chain recombines TRBV29-1 with TRBJ2-3; the D gene could be TRBD1 or TRBD2 (5 bases each). CDR3 length: 14 amino acids. V dropped 2 bases and J dropped 4 bases, with 13 bases sitting between them. Germline CDR1 is SQVTM and CDR2 is ANQGSEA. The CDR3 reads CSVEPGSVSDTQYF. CDR3 DNA sequence: TGCAGCGTTGAACCAGGGAGTGTTTCAGATACGCAGTATTTT.

V is TRBV24-1 and J is TRBJ1-5, with D unresolved. Germline V gene sequence: CDR1 KGHDR, CDR2 SFDVKD. V was trimmed by 3 bases and J by 2 bases, leaving 10 bases between them. CDR3 length: 15 amino acids. CDR3 nucleotides: TGTGCCACCAGTGATCACGGCGGGGGCAATCAGCCCCAGCATTTT. This encodes CATSDHGGGNQPQHF.

This rearrangement joins TRBV7-9 to TRBJ1-2; D gene uncertain. The CDR3 length is 16 residues. The ends were cut back, 0 bases at V and 0 bases at J, with 11 bases in the middle. The germline V gene has CDR1 SEHNR and CDR2 FQNEAQ (reference sequence). The CDR3 bases are TGTGCCAGCAGCTTAGCGTGGCAGCGTCCTAACTATGGCTACACCTTC. Its translation is CASSLAWQRPNYGYTF. Filled out from reference TRBV7-9 and TRBJ1-2, the complete variable domain reads DTGVSQNPRHKITKRGQNVTFRCDPISEHNRLYWYRQTLGQGPEFLTYFQNEAQLEKSRLLSDRFSAERPKGSFSTLEIQRTEQGDSAMYLCASSLAWQRPNYGYTFGSGTRLTVV.

This chain links TRBV19 with TRBJ1-3; D is possibly TRBD1 (5 bases). Trimming shortened V by 4 bases and J by 3 bases, and 13 bases separated the two germline ends. The CDR3 is made up of 15 amino acids. CDR1 is LNHDA, CDR2 SQIVND, per germline (reference sequence). CDR3: CASSTGWSDGNTIYF. The CDR3 nucleotides read TGTGCCAGTAGTACAGGGTGGTCGGATGGAAACACCATATATTTT.